This T cell receptor (beta chain) was captured in a study of OX40 agonist ivuxolimab in advanced cancers. For the wider study: The costimulatory receptor OX40 (CD134) was targeted by ivuxolimab, a fully human IgG2 agonistic monoclonal antibody. Of the approximately 50 dose-escalation patients, hepatocellular carcinoma was present in 19, melanoma in some 15, renal cell carcinoma in 9 and head and neck cancer in 9. Patients were allowed to have had prior anti-PD-1, anti-PD-L1 or anti-CTLA-4 therapy, and roughly two fifths of the dose-escalation patients had been treated with checkpoint inhibitors. The dose-escalation cohort was roughly 87% male with a mean age of around 62 years, ranging from roughly 20 to 80. The paper describes the monotherapy dose-escalation part (N of about 55 patients) of the phase I trial of ivuxolimab. The purpose of peripheral TCRbeta sequencing was to test whether ivuxolimab changed TCR sequence diversity and led to clonal T-cell expansion. Intravenous ivuxolimab was administered to patients every 2 weeks at six dose levels: 0.01, 0.1, 0.3, 1.5, 3 and 10 mg/kg. Three dose-escalation patients achieved partial responses, one with hepatocellular carcinoma and two with cutaneous melanoma.

For sequencing of the TCRbeta CDR3 region, genomic DNA was extracted from the sorted cells. The immunoSEQ Assay was used for sequencing of TCRbeta CDR3 regions. The clones in this table, taken by TCRdb from immuneACCESS, are in-frame only. Not every clone is retained; where verified, under half of the shortfall comes from an unresolved V gene, and the cause of the rest is unknown. The sample contains about 89,000 clones, roughly 91% of them found a single time. The leading ten clones occupy around 0.72% of the sample. Turning to this clone: This receptor's antigen is unknown. No per-base quality is available; no much larger clone lies one base away.

Broad study findings and their caveats: Which antigens the clonally expanded peripheral T cells were specific for was not determined. In the 0.1-3.0 mg/kg groups, partial responders were among the patients with the lowest normalized peripheral clonal expansion, particularly in CD8+ T cells. Low levels of normalized T-cell clonal expansion were also seen in some patients who did not respond. After ivuxolimab, more expanded clones were found on average in CD8+ T cells than in CD4+ T cells. At doses of 0.1 to 3.0 mg/kg, clonal expansion of both CD4+ and CD8+ T cells in blood was seen between baseline and week 6.

Patients with a history of autoimmune disease or receiving systemic immunosuppression were excluded from the trial. Peripheral blood for TCR sequencing was collected from all dose cohorts at baseline, on cycle 4 day 1, and on cycle 7 day 1. Samples came from an open-label, multicenter, first-in-human phase I dose-escalation trial of ivuxolimab. Adults with locally advanced or metastatic head and neck squamous cell, hepatocellular, melanoma or renal cell carcinoma were enrolled in the trial. CD4+ and CD8+ T cells were sorted separately from peripheral blood before TCR sequencing. Trimming removed 5 bases from V and 1 base from J, leaving 6 bases between the germline ends. The germline V gene encodes CDR1 SQVTM and CDR2 ANQGSEA. Including the terminal cysteine and phenylalanine, the CDR3 comprises 13 residues. Of all the DNA, just the CDR3 is kept, 39 bases in frame from base 1.

Sequences were derived from CD4+ or CD8+ T cells sorted from blood, sampled in a trial of the OX40 agonist ivuxolimab. Here the chain combines TRBV29-1 and TRBJ2-6; no D gene is confidently identified. The receptor comes from an adult with an advanced solid tumor such as melanoma, head and neck, liver or kidney cancer. The CDR3 has the sequence CSVPVSGANVLTF. Here is the DNA: TGCAGCGTTCCAGTTTCTGGGGCCAACGTCCTGACTTTC.